This record looks at one TCR beta chain sequence and its context. The antigen remains unidentified. Assay: immunoSEQ multiplex PCR; the TCRdb copy retains only in-frame clones and omits some. The sample contains under 50,000 clones, 65% to 80% of which appear only once. The CDR3 extends over 16 amino acids. V lost 0 bases and J lost 4; bases outside the gene matches: 8. CDR1 is SGDLS, CDR2 YYNGEE, per germline. Single viable CD3+CD4+CD8-CD45RO+ cells were sorted as the memory CD4+ T cells. Serum IgG to CMV pp150, pp28, p38 and p52 defined serostatus. The data are from a study of memory CD4+ T cells and cytomegalovirus serostatus. The study, taken as a whole, reports: The CMV-associated TCR signature appears largely within the CD4+ memory repertoire. Of around 160 reported CMV TCRbeta sequences, about 67 were found in memory CD4+ repertoires.

The sequenced material came from memory CD4+ T cells from blood. The rearrangement uses TRBV9 and TRBJ1-2, with 8 positions matching TRBD1. This clonotype originated in an adult in good health and CMV-seropositive. CDR3 sequence: CASSVAPGGASYGYTF. DNA for the CDR3: TGTGCCAGCAGCGTAGCTCCAGGGGGCGCGAGCTATGGCTACACCTTC.